A single sample is the source of the 22 T cell receptor beta chains below, sequenced in a study of OX40 agonist ivuxolimab in advanced cancers. Data came from immunoSEQ multiplex PCR; TCRdb stores just in-frame clones and leaves some out. The data show roughly 110,000 clones, 75% to 95% seen once. Sequences were derived from CD4+ or CD8+ T cells sorted from blood, sampled in a trial of the OX40 agonist ivuxolimab. These TCRs come from an adult with an advanced solid tumor such as melanoma, head and neck, liver or kidney cancer.

V is TRBV2 and J is TRBJ2-2, with 9 bases aligning to TRBD1. Trimming cost V 8 bases and J 5 bases; bases outside gene matches: 9. This CDR3 has 15 amino acids. Germline lookup yields CDR1 SNHLY and CDR2 FYNNEI. In DNA form, the CDR3 reads TGTGCCAGCGCCTCCCGGACAGGGGAAACCGGGGAGCTGTTTTTT. Its protein product is CASASRTGETGELFF.

This chain links TRBV2 with TRBJ2-5; D is undetermined. The CDR3 contains 13 residues. The V end was cut by 5 bases, the J end by 1 base, with 8 bases between. Germline CDR1 and CDR2: SNHLY and FYNNEI. The CDR3: CASSPHLQETQYF. CDR3 sequence (DNA): TGTGCCAGCAGTCCGCACCTCCAAGAGACCCAGTACTTC.

This sequence joins TRBV25-1 and TRBJ2-5; no clear D. Germline loops: CDR1 MGHDK, CDR2 SYGVNS. This CDR3 region has 13 residues. The CDR3 nucleotides are TGTCCGAATCCCTTTAGGCAGCAAGAGACCCAGTACTTC. It yields the protein CPNPFRQQETQYF.

The J gene is TRBJ2-7, the V gene TRBV9, with D perhaps TRBD2 (6 bases). V was trimmed by 0 bases and J by 0 bases, leaving 10 bases between them. CDR3 length: 15 residues. Germline CDR1 is SGDLS and CDR2 is YYNGEE. For the CDR3, the DNA is TGTGCCAGCAGCGTAGCGGGGGACCTCTCCTACGAGCAGTACTTC. It yields the protein CASSVAGDLSYEQYF. Variable domain in full (rest from reference TRBV9 and TRBJ2-7): DSGVTQTPKHLITATGQRVTLRCSPRSGDLSVYWYQQSLDQGLQFLIQYYNGEERAKGNILERFSAQQFPDLHSELNLSSLELGDSALYFCASSVAGDLSYEQYFGPGTRLTVT.

V usage is TRBV18 and J usage is TRBJ1-1; D is undetermined. Trimming removed 2 bases from V and 1 base from J, with 8 bases in between. The germline V gene encodes CDR1 KGHSH and CDR2 LQKENI. There are 14 residues in the CDR3. CDR3: CASSPRTQNTEAFF. The CDR3 region has the DNA TGTGCCAGCTCACCAAGAACACAGAACACTGAAGCTTTCTTT.

CDR3 sequence reads: CASRTSGGAVGEQYF. For the CDR3, the DNA is TGTGCCAGCAGGACTAGCGGGGGGGCCGTAGGGGAGCAGTACTTC. The chain uses TRBV7-2 and TRBJ2-7; 14 bases match TRBD2. J gave up 7 bases and V 6 bases, and 8 bases lay outside the gene matches. This CDR3 is 15 amino acids long. In germline, CDR1 is SGHTA, CDR2 FQGNSA.

V and J are TRBV5-1 and TRBJ1-2; D might be TRBD1 (5 bases). The germline CDR1 and CDR2 sequences are SGHRS and YFSETQ. The CDR3 sequence is 14 residues long. The V gene lost 4 bases and the J gene lost 11 bases, with 21 bases spanning the gap. This chain's CDR3 is CASSEIQEGNVYTF. CDR3 nucleotide sequence: TGCGCCAGCAGCGAAATACAGGAGGGAAATGTATACACCTTC.

The genes are TRBV28 and TRBJ1-1; 7 bases agree with TRBD1. Germline values: CDR1 MDHEN, CDR2 SYDVKM. CDR3 length: 14 amino acids. V dropped 1 base and J dropped 9; count of bases not matched to a gene: 8. The CDR3 DNA reads TGTGCCAGCAGTTTATTAATCAAACAGGGGCAAGCTTTCTTT. Its translation: CASSLLIKQGQAFF.

The chain has TRBV5-1 and TRBJ2-3; TRBD1 or TRBD2 may be the D gene (6 bases each). Trimming pared 2 bases from V and 4 bases from J, leaving 8 bases between. This CDR3 spans 13 amino acids. The V gene's germline CDR1 is SGHRS and CDR2 YFSETQ. CDR3 sequence reads: CASSFGGADTQYF. The CDR3 coding sequence is TGCGCCAGCAGCTTCGGGGGCGCAGATACGCAGTATTTT.

This chain connects TRBV18 to TRBJ2-3, with unresolved D. Trimming cost V 3 bases and J 5 bases, with 12 bases left between them. The germline V gene has CDR1 KGHSH and CDR2 LQKENI. CDR3 size: 14 residues. The CDR3 spells CASSPSLNGDTQYF. CDR3 DNA sequence: TGTGCCAGCTCACCTAGCCTGAACGGAGATACGCAGTATTTT. Variable domain in full (rest from reference TRBV18 and TRBJ2-3): NAGVMQNPRHLVRRRGQEARLRCSPMKGHSHVYWYRQLPEEGLKFMVYLQKENIIDESGMPKERFSAEFPKEGPSILRIQQVVRGDSAAYFCASSPSLNGDTQYFGPGTRLTVL.

This clone was seen a few times. The chain employs TRBV28 and TRBJ1-5; D call uncertain. The V end was cut by 3 bases, the J end by 7 bases, with 7 bases between. The V gene's germline CDR1 is MDHEN and CDR2 SYDVKM. There are 12 residues in the CDR3. CDR3 amino acids: CASSLLGQPQHF. CDR3 coding DNA: TGTGCCAGCAGTTTGTTGGGCCAGCCCCAGCATTTT.

This chain links TRBV19 with TRBJ2-2; D perhaps matches TRBD1 (6 bases). Germline V gene data show CDR1 as LNHDA and CDR2 as SQIVND (reference sequence). Trimming removed 9 bases at V and 0 bases at J, with 11 bases between. CDR3 size: 14 residues. In nucleotides, the CDR3 is TGTGCCAGCAGGACAGTCTCGAACACCGGGGAGCTGTTTTTT. Protein sequence: CASRTVSNTGELFF. Full variable domain (outside the CDR3, taken from reference TRBV19 and TRBJ2-2): DGGITQSPKYLFRKEGQNVTLSCEQNLNHDAMYWYRQDPGQGLRLIYYSQIVNDFQKGDIAEGYSVSREKKESFPLTVTSAQKNPTAFYLCASRTVSNTGELFFGEGSRLTVL.

This sequence joins TRBV7-9 and TRBJ2-5; D unclear. Germline CDR1 reads SEHNR; CDR2 reads FQNEAQ (reference sequence). V was shortened by 6 bases and J by 5 bases, with 16 bases between the two germline ends. The CDR3 runs to 14 residues. CDR3 protein: CASRIGPSGETQYF. The CDR3 DNA reads TGTGCCAGCAGGATCGGGCCTTCTGGGGAGACCCAGTACTTC.

V gene TRBV6-5 combines with J gene TRBJ1-2; 10 bases fit TRBD1. CDR3 length: 15 residues. Per germline, CDR1 MNHEY and CDR2 SVGAGI. The V segment lost 5 bases and the J segment 8 bases; nucleotides outside the gene matches: 11. The CDR3 nucleotides read TGTGCCAGCAGTCCTTATATTAGACAGGGGGCGGGCTACACCTTC. It yields the protein CASSPYIRQGAGYTF.

This chain joins TRBV14 and TRBJ1-4; D not resolved. Trimming left V 1 base short and J 0 bases short, with 15 bases between. The CDR3 is made up of 18 amino acids. Germline values: CDR1 SGHDN, CDR2 FVKESK. CDR3 loop: CASSQGVIGSATNEKLFF. CDR3 coding DNA: TGTGCCAGCAGCCAAGGGGTGATAGGATCTGCAACTAATGAAAAACTGTTTTTT.

This rearrangement joins TRBV7-2 to TRBJ2-3, with D possibly TRBD2 on 6 matching bases. Germline assignment: CDR1 SGHTA and CDR2 FQGNSA. The CDR3 has 14 residues. V gave up 1 base and J gave up 5 bases, with 10 bases separating them. The CDR3 nucleotides are TGTGCCAGCAGCTTAGGCGGGGTGGTAGATACGCAGTATTTT. Translated, it gives CASSLGGVVDTQYF. Variable domain in full (rest from reference TRBV7-2 and TRBJ2-3): GAGVSQSPSNKVTEKGKDVELRCDPISGHTALYWYRQSLGQGLEFLIYFQGNSAPDKSGLPSDRFSAERTGGSVSTLTIQRTQQEDSAVYLCASSLGGVVDTQYFGPGTRLTVL.

The rearrangement links TRBV18 to TRBJ2-6; TRBD1 agrees at 7 bases. The trim removed 3 bases at V and 2 bases at J, leaving 4 bases unmatched. The CDR3 is 16 amino acids. Germline V gene lookup returns CDR1 KGHSH and CDR2 LQKENI. CDR3 nucleotides: TGTGCCAGCTCACCCGGGACAGCGGCTGGGGCCAACGTCCTGACTTTC. The encoded protein is CASSPGTAAGANVLTF.

The V call is TRBV7-3, the J call TRBJ1-3; D perhaps matches TRBD1 (5 bases). The CDR3 extends over 16 amino acids. Trimming took 2 bases from V and 0 from J, leaving 11 bases between them. Germline-derived CDR1 and CDR2 are SGHTA and FQGTGA. In DNA form, the CDR3 reads TGTGCCAGCAGCTTAGCTTCCGGGACCTCTGGAAACACCATATATTTT. Protein: CASSLASGTSGNTIYF.

J is TRBJ1-6 and V is TRBV10-1; perhaps TRBD1 as D (5 bases). The CDR3 extends over 14 amino acids. CDR1 is WNHNN and CDR2 is SYGVQD in the germline V gene (reference sequence). The V and J ends lost 11 bases and 0 bases respectively, with 11 bases between them. Here the CDR3 DNA reads TGCGCCGAGGGGCGGAGCTCCTATAATTCACCCCTCCACTTT. It codes for CAEGRSSYNSPLHF.

This clone was found a few times. V and J are TRBV14 and TRBJ1-3; D call uncertain. The CDR3 contains 13 residues. Germline V gene lookup returns CDR1 SGHDN and CDR2 FVKESK. V lost 0 bases, J lost 14 bases, and 14 bases lay in between. For the CDR3, the DNA is TGTGCCAGCAGCCAAGATCAGTGGAGACGGGTATATTTT. Translated: CASSQDQWRRVYF.

This clone was counted a single time. The chain joins TRBV28 to TRBJ1-2, with D perhaps matching TRBD1 (5 bases). The CDR3 has 13 residues. V was shortened by 7 bases and J by 7 bases, with 16 bases between the two germline ends. Germline V gene sequence: CDR1 MDHEN, CDR2 SYDVKM. The CDR3 protein is CASTLRQGSGYTF. CDR3 sequence (DNA): TGTGCCAGCACCTTGCGGCAGGGAAGTGGCTACACCTTC.

V is TRBV7-9 and J is TRBJ1-2; 7 bases map to TRBD1. J lost 2 bases, V lost 4 bases, and 7 bases had no gene match. Looked up from germline, CDR1 is SEHNR and CDR2 is FQNEAQ (reference sequence). The CDR3 is 15 amino acids. The CDR3 bases are TGTGCCAGCAGCTCAGCCCTACAGGGGAACTATGGCTACACCTTC. Protein product: CASSSALQGNYGYTF.